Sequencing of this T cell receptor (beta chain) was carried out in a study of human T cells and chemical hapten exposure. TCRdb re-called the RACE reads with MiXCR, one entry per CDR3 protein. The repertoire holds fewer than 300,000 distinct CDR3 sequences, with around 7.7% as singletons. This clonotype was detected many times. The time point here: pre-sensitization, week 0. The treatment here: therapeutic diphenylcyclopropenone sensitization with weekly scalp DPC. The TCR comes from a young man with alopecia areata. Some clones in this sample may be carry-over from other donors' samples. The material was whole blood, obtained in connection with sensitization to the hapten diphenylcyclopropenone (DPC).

In nucleotides, the CDR3 is TGTGCCAGCAGCTTGGCTGGGAAGAGCACAGATACGCAGTATTTT. Its protein product is CASSLAGKSTDTQYF. The chain carries TRBV7-2 and TRBJ2-3; D unclear. Germline loops: CDR1 SGHTA, CDR2 FQGNSA. Trimming removed 3 bases from V and 0 bases from J, with 10 bases in between. This CDR3 has 15 residues. Complete variable domain (other parts from reference TRBV7-2 and TRBJ2-3): GAGVSQSPSNKVTEKGKDVELRCDPISGHTALYWYRQSLGQGLEFLIYFQGNSAPDKSGLPSDRFSAERTGGSVSTLTIQRTQQEDSAVYLCASSLAGKSTDTQYFGPGTRLTVL.